Many counts were recorded for the clone carrying this T cell receptor beta chain. Using RNA transcripts, the TCR beta CDR3 regions were amplified. After a first-round RT-PCR with HTBI primers, a second-round multiplex PCR was run. TCRdb processed the multiplex PCR reads anew with MiXCR; each CDR3 protein has one entry. In the table there are 1 million to 1.3 million distinct CDR3 sequences, about 38% of which are singletons. This entry belongs to a study of Graves' ophthalmopathy and Graves' hyperthyroidism. The CDR3 length is 14 residues. Trimming took off 5 bases at V and 6 bases at J, with 13 bases between the two ends. Per germline, CDR1 SGHTA and CDR2 FQGNSA.

What was sequenced was peripheral blood or thyroid tissue (not recorded which). This chain uses TRBV7-2 with TRBJ1-4; D uncertain. The TCR originated in an adult man with Graves' hyperthyroidism. CDR3 region: CASSPRRTDEKLFF. In nucleotides, the CDR3 is TGTGCCAGCAGCCCCCGCCGGACTGATGAAAAACTGTTTTTT.